A single sample gave rise to the 32 T cell receptor beta chains below, sequenced in a study of T cells in Graves' hyperthyroidism and ophthalmopathy (dated by TCRdb to the late 2010s). Receptors were amplified or captured by multiplex PCR. Reads for this sample came from an Illumina HiSeq 2000. Amplification of TCR beta CDR3 regions was carried out from RNA transcripts. A first-round RT-PCR of the TCR CDR3 used the HTBI primer set with the Qiagen OneStep RT-PCR kit. TCRdb trimmed the raw reads at Q25, called clones with MiXCR and kept productive beta chains. Entries that share a CDR3 protein sequence are merged under the most common genes and DNA. Recorded for this sample are some 510,000 distinct CDR3 sequences; about 20% of them occurred a single time. Less than 30% of the sample lies in the top ten. What was sequenced was blood. The receptors were sampled from a man aged 18 to 30 with Graves' hyperthyroidism.

The chain links TRBV18 to TRBJ1-1; 10 bases agree with TRBD1. Germline-derived CDR1 and CDR2 are KGHSH and LQKENI. The CDR3 extends over 15 amino acids. V gave up 0 bases and J gave up 4 bases; unmatched junction bases: 2. This CDR3 reads CASSPPGQGLTEAFF. The CDR3 DNA is TGTGCCAGCTCACCACCGGGACAGGGGCTCACTGAAGCTTTCTTT.

This clonotype has a single count. The chain couples TRBV28 to TRBJ2-7; D perhaps matches TRBD1 (6 bases). Germline values: CDR1 MDHEN, CDR2 SYDVKM. The CDR3 extends over 15 amino acids. V lost 2 bases, J lost 1 base, and 12 bases lay in between. The CDR3: CASSLTGQFSYEQYF. CDR3 bases: TGTGCCAGCAGTTTAACCGGACAGTTTTCCTACGAGCAGTACTTC.

Points on this clonotype: Just one base apart from a much larger clone, this may be a read error. V gene TRBV12-3 or TRBV12-4 combines with J gene TRBJ1-1; D uncertain. The CDR3 has 13 amino acids. The CDR3 spells CASSLTKNTEACF. CDR3 DNA sequence: TGTGCCAGCAGCCTGACCAAGAACACTGAAGCTTGCTTT.

This clonotype was observed many times. The chain employs TRBV6-5 and TRBJ1-3; 7 nucleotides match TRBD1. V gave up 4 bases and J gave up 5 bases; unmatched junction bases: 5. Germline V gene lookup returns CDR1 MNHEY and CDR2 SVGAGI. The CDR3 has 14 residues. The CDR3 nucleotides read TGTGCCAGCAGTTCCACAGGGGAGAGAAACACCATATATTTT. Amino acids: CASSSTGERNTIYF.

In this sample, this clonotype turned up a few times. The V and J genes are TRBV14 and TRBJ2-7; a weak D match, TRBD2 (5 bases). V was pared by 3 bases and J by 1 base, with 7 bases between. Looked up from germline, CDR1 is SGHDN and CDR2 is FVKESK. The CDR3 is made up of 13 amino acids. The CDR3 DNA is TGTGCCAGCAGCCATGGAGGTTCCTACGAGCAGTACTTC. This sequence encodes CASSHGGSYEQYF.

This clonotype was seen ten or more times. The CDR3 is CASSFRDATYGYTF. In nucleotides, the CDR3 is TGCGCCAGCAGCTTCCGCGACGCCACGTATGGCTACACCTTC. J is TRBJ1-2 and V is TRBV5-1; no reliable D call. Germline V lookup: CDR1 SGHRS, CDR2 YFSETQ. V lost 2 bases, J lost 5 bases, and 13 bases lay in between. The CDR3 loop spans 14 amino acids.

This clonotype was detected many times. V and J are TRBV5-1 and TRBJ2-5; 10 nucleotides align to TRBD1. The germline gives CDR1 SGHRS, CDR2 YFSETQ. The CDR3 runs to 16 residues. V was pared by 0 bases and J by 4 bases, with 6 bases of the junction left unmatched. The CDR3 DNA follows: TGCGCCAGCAGCTTGGACCGCCGGACAGGGGGAGAGACCCAGTACTTC. The encoded protein is CASSLDRRTGGETQYF.

A note on this clonotype: A single base separates this from a much larger clone, so it may be a read error. This chain joins TRBV6-5 and TRBJ2-7, with a weak D call TRBD1 (6 bases). The germline V gene encodes CDR1 MNHEY and CDR2 SVGAGI. The V and J ends lost 1 base and 2 bases respectively, with 6 bases between them. This CDR3 contains 13 residues. The DNA of the CDR3 is TGTGCCAGCAGTTACTGGGGGCCCTACGAGCAGTACTTC. Amino acid sequence: CASSYWGPYEQYF.

There are many counts of this clonotype. This chain connects TRBV2 to TRBJ1-2, with TRBD1 identical over 9 bases. Germline CDR1 reads SNHLY; CDR2 reads FYNNEI. The CDR3 length is 14 residues. V shed 0 bases, J shed 7 bases, and the junction held 3 bases outside the gene matches. CDR3 region: CASSEATGGGGYTF. The CDR3 DNA follows: TGTGCCAGCAGTGAAGCGACAGGGGGAGGTGGCTACACCTTC.

This chain joins TRBV6-2 or TRBV6-3 and TRBJ2-7; tentatively, D is TRBD1 (5 bases). CDR1 MNHEY and CDR2 SVGEGT come from the germline V gene. Between the trimmed V and J ends, which lost 6 bases and 3 bases, there was a span of 15 bases. CDR3 size: 14 residues. The CDR3, as DNA: TGTGCCAGCAGCCCCAACCCGACAGTCTACGAGCAGTACTTC. Amino acid sequence: CASSPNPTVYEQYF.

In its sample, this clonotype was seen many times. The genes are TRBV6-1 and TRBJ2-7, with 8 bases identical to TRBD2. The ends lost 7 bases at V and 0 bases at J; junction bases unmatched: 8. The CDR3 loop spans 15 amino acids. Germline CDR1 is MNHNS and CDR2 is SASEGT. The CDR3: CASTLDGTSSYEQYF. CDR3 nucleotide sequence: TGTGCCAGCACCTTAGACGGGACTAGCTCCTACGAGCAGTACTTC.

The J gene is TRBJ2-7, the V gene TRBV29-1, with 7 bases aligning to TRBD1. In germline, CDR1 is SQVTM, CDR2 ANQGSEA. V was clipped by 8 bases and J by 6 bases; unmatched bases: 10. The CDR3 consists of 12 residues. CDR3 coding DNA: TGCAGCACATCGCACAGGGGATCCGAGCAGTACTTC. It translates to CSTSHRGSEQYF.

This clonotype was found many times. The rearrangement joins TRBV28 to TRBJ1-2; possible D gene TRBD1, 6 bases. Deletions cut 7 bases from V and 0 bases from J, with 21 bases between. The CDR3 covers 17 residues. Germline lookup yields CDR1 MDHEN and CDR2 SYDVKM. Here the CDR3 DNA reads TGTGCCAGCAAAACAATCCGGACAGACACCACTAACTATGGCTACACCTTC. Its protein product is CASKTIRTDTTNYGYTF.

This clonotype was detected ten times or more. The rearrangement links TRBV28 to TRBJ2-7; D may be TRBD1 (6 bases). The CDR3 is made up of 14 amino acids. Trimming cost V 5 bases and J 13 bases, with 24 bases left between them. CDR1 and CDR2 (germline): MDHEN, SYDVKM. The DNA for the CDR3 is TGTGCCAGCAGTCCAAGGGGTGGGACACCCCTAGTTTACTTC. Its protein product is CASSPRGGTPLVYF.

This clonotype was counted many times. This chain links TRBV20-1 with TRBJ2-7; TRBD1 agrees at 8 bases. Trimming removed 0 bases from V and 1 base from J; junction bases left unmatched: 5. The length of the CDR3 is 15 residues. In germline, CDR1 is DFQATT, CDR2 SNEGSKA (reference sequence). CDR3: CSAREDRARSYEQYF. Written as DNA, the CDR3 is TGCAGTGCTAGAGAGGACAGGGCTCGATCCTACGAGCAGTACTTC.

This sequence joins TRBV12-3 or TRBV12-4 and TRBJ2-3, with 10 nucleotides matching TRBD2. V trimming: 6 bases; J trimming: 2 bases; junction bases outside the gene matches: 5. The CDR3 is 15 residues long. The CDR3, as DNA: TGTGCCAGCAGGCCACTAGCGGGGTTCACAGATACGCAGTATTTT. It yields the protein CASRPLAGFTDTQYF.

This clonotype was counted between two and nine times. V is TRBV13 and J is TRBJ2-2, with TRBD1 matching over 11 bases. CDR1 and CDR2 from the germline V gene are PRHDT and FYEKMQ (reference sequence). V was clipped by 5 bases and J by 4 bases; unmatched bases: 12. This CDR3 has 18 residues. The CDR3 region has the DNA TGTGCCAGCAGCACCAAGGACAGGGGGCTGGCGATCACCGGGGAGCTGTTTTTT. Translating it yields CASSTKDRGLAITGELFF.

This clonotype has at least ten counts. This chain uses TRBV12-3 or TRBV12-4 with TRBJ1-1; D remains ambiguous. The CDR3 extends over 17 amino acids. The ends were cut back, 6 bases at V and 0 bases at J, with 20 bases in the middle. CDR3 residues: CASSPVSIGSLNTEAFF. The CDR3 DNA is TGTGCCAGCAGCCCGGTGAGCATTGGATCTTTGAACACTGAAGCTTTCTTT.

This clonotype was observed many times. This rearrangement joins TRBV28 to TRBJ1-2; D possibly corresponds to TRBD1 (5 bases). Trimming shortened V by 0 bases and J by 2 bases, and 16 bases separated the two germline ends. The CDR3 spans 17 residues. The germline V gene has CDR1 MDHEN and CDR2 SYDVKM. DNA for the CDR3: TGTGCCAGCAGTTTATGGGGGGGAGGGAAGAGGAACTATGGCTACACCTTC. It specifies CASSLWGGGKRNYGYTF.

At least ten counts were recorded for this clonotype. The chain employs TRBV6-1 and TRBJ1-1; the D gene is possibly TRBD1 (6 bases). V lost 10 bases and J 5 bases, leaving 17 bases between the germline ends. Germline lookup yields CDR1 MNHNS and CDR2 SASEGT. This CDR3 has 13 residues. The CDR3 here is CAMTEGGGTEAFF. The CDR3 region has the DNA TGTGCCATGACCGAGGGGGGTGGTACTGAAGCTTTCTTT.

This clonotype showed up just a few times. V gene TRBV6-1 combines with J gene TRBJ2-7; TRBD2 is a possible D gene (6 bases). The germline gives CDR1 MNHNS, CDR2 SASEGT. V lost 6 bases and J 2 bases, leaving 17 bases between the germline ends. The CDR3 sequence is 15 residues long. The CDR3 DNA follows: TGTGCCAGCAGCCAAGTCGGGGGAAAGGCCTACGAGCAGTACTTC. It yields the protein CASSQVGGKAYEQYF.

The V and J genes are TRBV6-5 and TRBJ1-2, with no clear D. CDR3 size: 14 residues. The germline V gene has CDR1 MNHEY and CDR2 SVGAGI. V was cut by 2 bases and J by 0 bases, with 7 bases left in between. CDR3 coding DNA: TGTGCCAGCAGTTACACCACAACTAACTATGGCTACACCTTC. It translates to CASSYTTTNYGYTF.

Ten or more counts support this clonotype. The chain combines TRBV6-1 with TRBJ1-1; TRBD1 matches 7 bases. J lost 2 bases, V lost 6 bases, and 12 bases had no gene match. Germline V lookup: CDR1 MNHNS, CDR2 SASEGT. CDR3 length: 16 residues. Here the CDR3 reads CASSQRGRGGNTEAFF. The CDR3 DNA reads as TGTGCCAGCAGCCAGAGGGGGCGCGGGGGCAACACTGAAGCTTTCTTT.

The table lists this clonotype with many counts. V usage is TRBV19 and J usage is TRBJ1-5, with D maybe TRBD1 (5 bases). Germline CDR1 is LNHDA and CDR2 is SQIVND (reference sequence). V gave up 10 bases and J gave up 6 bases, with 13 bases separating them. The CDR3 covers 12 residues. CDR3 nucleotides: TGTGCCACGGCCGAGGGGTTTCAGCCCCAGCATTTT. Its protein is CATAEGFQPQHF.

The V and J genes are TRBV7-2 and TRBJ1-2, with a tentative D call TRBD1 (6 bases). Trimming removed 4 bases from V and 6 bases from J, with 18 bases in between. Per the germline V gene, CDR1 is SGHTA and CDR2 is FQGNSA. This CDR3 spans 15 amino acids. The CDR3 DNA is TGTGCCAGCAGCTCCCTTGGGGGGCAACTGGATGGCTACACCTTC. Translated: CASSSLGGQLDGYTF.

The chain uses TRBV2 and TRBJ2-7; TRBD1 might be the D (6 bases). Germline V CDR1 and CDR2: SNHLY, FYNNEI. The length of the CDR3 is 12 residues. Trimming shortened V by 5 bases and J by 5 bases, and 10 bases separated the two germline ends. CDR3 sequence reads: CASSTGQNEQYF. DNA of the CDR3: TGTGCCAGCAGTACCGGACAGAACGAGCAGTACTTC.

In this sample, this clonotype turned up many times. Written as DNA, the CDR3 is TGTGCCAGCAGTCTCCCGGGCGGGGAGCTGTTTTTT. Translated: CASSLPGGELFF. The chain links TRBV28 to TRBJ2-2; D not resolved. The CDR3 extends over 12 amino acids. V lost 5 bases, J lost 7 bases, and 8 bases lay in between. Germline assignment: CDR1 MDHEN and CDR2 SYDVKM.

The chain employs TRBV7-9 and TRBJ1-1; unclear D gene. Per germline, CDR1 SEHNR and CDR2 FQNEAQ (reference sequence). This CDR3 contains 13 residues. Trimming shortened V by 1 base and J by 5 bases, and 8 bases separated the two germline ends. DNA of the CDR3: TGTGCCAGCAGCTTAGGGGTCGAGACTGAAGCTTTCTTT. Its translation is CASSLGVETEAFF.

This clonotype was observed a handful of times. The V call is TRBV6-2 or TRBV6-3, the J call TRBJ2-3, with D maybe TRBD2 (6 bases). CDR3 length equals 13 residues. V was clipped by 11 bases and J by 6 bases, with 18 bases between them. From germline, CDR1 is MNHEY and CDR2 SVGEGT. Here the CDR3 DNA reads TGTGCCCCATTGGGCTGGGAGGCGGATACGCAGTATTTT. Its translation: CAPLGWEADTQYF.

The CDR3 DNA is TGTGCCAGCAGTTACGGTTTAGGGGTGGAGTATGGCTACACCTTC. The encoded protein is CASSYGLGVEYGYTF. The rearrangement links TRBV6-5 to TRBJ1-2; D may be TRBD1 (5 bases). Per germline, CDR1 MNHEY and CDR2 SVGAGI. V lost 2 bases to trimming and J lost 5 bases, with 15 bases between them. CDR3 length: 15 amino acids.

This clonotype was counted ten times or more. The DNA of the CDR3 is TGTGCCAGCAAACGGACAGGGGCCTACACCGGGGAGCTGTTTTTT. Residues: CASKRTGAYTGELFF. V is TRBV27 and J is TRBJ2-2; 9 positions agree with TRBD1. CDR3 size: 15 residues. The germline V gene has CDR1 MNHEY and CDR2 SMNVEV (reference sequence). V was pared by 7 bases and J by 3 bases, with 6 bases of the junction left unmatched.

This clonotype came up many times. The chain links TRBV6-1 to TRBJ2-4; D gene uncertain. The CDR3 spans 14 residues. Germline values: CDR1 MNHNS, CDR2 SASEGT. V was trimmed by 6 bases and J by 2 bases, leaving 11 bases between them. For the CDR3, the DNA is TGTGCCAGCAGACCTATTTACTCCAAAAACATTCAGTACTTC. It is translated as CASRPIYSKNIQYF.